This T cell receptor beta chain stems from a study of T cell responses to AZD1222 COVID-19 vaccine. Study-level results: There were repertoire samples only from the period after the peak T cell response.

CDR3 length: 16 residues. Germline V lookup: CDR1 KGHSH, CDR2 LQKENI. Trimming pared 5 bases from V and 6 bases from J, leaving 19 bases between. As regards this clone: Antigen specificity is unknown.

Method: immunoSEQ multiplex PCR; TCRdb's copy keeps in-frame clones and lacks some. This table holds 130,000 or so clones, more than 80% found once. Sequencing was performed on peripheral blood, taken on day 0 of AZD1222 vaccination. The genes are TRBV18 and TRBJ2-2; the D gene could be TRBD1 or TRBD2 (6 bases each). This sequence was found in an adult in good health. The CDR3 DNA follows: TGTGCCAGCTCATCTCTGCCGGGGGCTAAAGCCGGGGAGCTGTTTTTT. This encodes CASSSLPGAKAGELFF.